The present TCR delta chain was sequenced within a study of gamma-delta T cells after stem cell transplantation. Note on this clone: This may come from a read error, since a much larger clone is one base off. The sample holds other DNA sequences that translate to the same CDR3.

Germline V gene sequence: CDR1 GEAIGNYY, CDR2 EKD. The CDR3 is made up of 17 amino acids. TCRdb redid clone calling on the RT-PCR reads using CATT. The sample carries around 2,500 delta-chain clones, approximately 20% recorded once. V usage is TRDV2 and J usage is TRDJ1, with TRDD3 matching 12 bases. This sequence was found in a human donor. It is not recorded whose cells these are; they may come from a transplant donor. The sequenced sample was gamma-delta T cells. The CDR3 protein is CACDTVCLGDTADKLIF. The CDR3 DNA reads as TGTGCCTGTGACACGGTTTGTCTGGGGGATACGGCCGATAAGCTCATCTTT.